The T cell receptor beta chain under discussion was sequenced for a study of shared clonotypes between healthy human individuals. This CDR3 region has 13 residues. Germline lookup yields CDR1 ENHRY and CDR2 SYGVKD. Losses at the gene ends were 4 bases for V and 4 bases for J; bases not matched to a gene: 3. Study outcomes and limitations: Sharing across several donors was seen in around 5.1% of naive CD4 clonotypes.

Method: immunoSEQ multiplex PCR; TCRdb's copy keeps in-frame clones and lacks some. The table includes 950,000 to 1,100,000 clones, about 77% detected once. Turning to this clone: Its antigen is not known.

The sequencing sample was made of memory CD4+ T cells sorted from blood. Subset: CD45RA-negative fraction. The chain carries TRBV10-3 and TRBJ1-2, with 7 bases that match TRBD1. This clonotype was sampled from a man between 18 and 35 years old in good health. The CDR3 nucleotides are TGTGCCATCAGTGGGGACAGACCCTATGGCTACACCTTC. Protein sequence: CAISGDRPYGYTF.